Detailed here is one T cell receptor (beta chain). This entry is derived from a study of T cell responses to AZD1222 COVID-19 vaccine. Per the germline V gene, CDR1 is LGHNA and CDR2 is YSLEER. V lost 3 bases, J lost 0 bases, and 8 bases stayed unmatched. This CDR3 region has 18 residues. Only in-frame clones appear in the TCRdb table, and some are missing; sequencing was by immunoSEQ multiplex PCR. The sample has 170,000 or so clones, 75% to 95% seen once; the top ten hold roughly 1.6%. This TCR derives from an adult in good health. The V and J genes are TRBV4-3 and TRBJ1-6; 7 bases align to TRBD1. This sample comprised peripheral blood, obtained on day 0 of AZD1222 vaccination. The CDR3 here is CASSQDYTGDSYNSPLHF. Written as DNA, the CDR3 is TGCGCCAGCAGCCAGGATTATACAGGGGACTCCTATAATTCACCCCTCCACTTT.